These T cell receptor beta chains were read from a single sample in a study of metastatic and nonmetastatic thyroid tumors. With MiXCR, TCRdb reprocessed the PCR reads. In the table there are under 60,000 clones, approximately 20% of which are singletons. The sequencing input was blood. These receptors all stem from a male donor with papillary thyroid cancer or a benign thyroid nodule (not recorded which). Some clones in this sample may be carry-over from other donors' samples. Both conserved end residues are part of each CDR3.

v_gene: TRBV5-4
len: 15
CDR3aa: CASSSPPGAYNEQFF

v_gene: TRBV29-1
len: 14
CDR3aa: CSVVKGFSSYEQYF

v_gene: TRBV15
len: 14
CDR3aa: CATRGGTVNTEAFF

v_gene: TRBV4-1
len: 16
CDR3aa: CASSQAGGISNQPQHF

v_gene: TRBV4-1
len: 14
CDR3aa: CASSQGQGAQPQHF

v_gene: TRBV9
len: 14
CDR3aa: CASSSRLERDTQYF

v_gene: TRBV7-2
len: 16
CDR3aa: CASSSWTGSLRETQYF

v_gene: TRBV11-2
len: 11
CDR3aa: CASGLEETQYF

v_gene: TRBV2
len: 11
CDR3aa: CASRQSYEQYF

v_gene: TRBV4-1
len: 16
CDR3aa: CASSHGDRGYGQPQHF

v_gene: TRBV18
len: 15
CDR3aa: CASSPSRPLNTEAFF

v_gene: TRBV20-1
len: 14
CDR3aa: CSARDLASYNEQFF

v_gene: TRBV19
len: 17
CDR3aa: CASKTRDSFSGANVLTF

v_gene: TRBV6-1
len: 15
CDR3aa: CASSTGSSGNREAFF

v_gene: TRBV18
len: 15
CDR3aa: CDSSPLVRSYNEQFF

v_gene: TRBV15
len: 16
CDR3aa: CATSPRVTGLNSPLHF

v_gene: TRBV10-3
len: 11
CDR3aa: CAISDTDTQYF

v_gene: TRBV6-1
len: 14
CDR3aa: CASRRSRVTGELFF

v_gene: TRBV20-1
len: 14
CDR3aa: CSALRQGKNTEAFF

v_gene: TRBV2
len: 13
CDR3aa: CASMEGDTRKAFF

v_gene: TRBV27
len: 14
CDR3aa: CASSETGPYNEQFF

v_gene: TRBV27
len: 15
CDR3aa: CASSHTFSGANVLTF

v_gene: TRBV28
len: 13
CDR3aa: CASSFGGFGGYTF

v_gene: TRBV2
len: 14
CDR3aa: CASRDRTSGNTQYF

v_gene: TRBV28
len: 15
CDR3aa: CASSAAGDVNTEAFF

v_gene: TRBV5-4
len: 17
CDR3aa: CASSLGQGATTNEKLFF

v_gene: TRBV27
len: 14
CDR3aa: CATADRGVQETQYF

v_gene: TRBV3-1
len: 16
CDR3aa: CASSQDGTGVEETQYF

v_gene: TRBV6-1
len: 13
CDR3aa: CASSESEEIEAFF

v_gene: TRBV6-1
len: 18
CDR3aa: CASSETSGSYLGTDTQYF

v_gene: TRBV9
len: 9
CDR3aa: CASSPEAFF

v_gene: TRBV3-1
len: 17
CDR3aa: CASSQELFTSGRNIQYF

v_gene: TRBV5-6
len: 15
CDR3aa: CASTQSVSWEDTQYF

v_gene: TRBV6-1
len: 14
CDR3aa: CASSTTGSFHEQYF

v_gene: TRBV6-1
len: 14
CDR3aa: CASSCGTGNTEAFF

v_gene: TRBV6-1
len: 15
CDR3aa: CASSQAQGSGQPQHF

v_gene: TRBV5-1
len: 13
CDR3aa: CASSLGGDLGYTF

v_gene: TRBV4-1
len: 16
CDR3aa: CASSQERGLSTGELFF

v_gene: TRBV15
len: 15
CDR3aa: CATSGTGTRAGEQYF

v_gene: TRBV6-2/TRBV6-3
len: 12
CDR3aa: CASSIWNSPLHF

v_gene: TRBV2
len: 14
CDR3aa: CASRKTGEGSPLHF

v_gene: TRBV3-1
len: 13
CDR3aa: CASLQQGNTEAFF

v_gene: TRBV27
len: 14
CDR3aa: CASRQGTGIYEQYF

v_gene: TRBV27
len: 13
CDR3aa: CASSLILGWGYTF

v_gene: TRBV3-1
len: 17
CDR3aa: CASSQGLAGAGTDTQYF

v_gene: TRBV19
len: 15
CDR3aa: CASRSSRGFDEKLFF

v_gene: TRBV12-3/TRBV12-4
len: 13
CDR3aa: CASSDRRNAEAFF

v_gene: TRBV28
len: 14
CDR3aa: CASSVTGLNTEAFF

v_gene: TRBV19
len: 16
CDR3aa: CASRSPSGPSTDTQYF

v_gene: TRBV27
len: 17
CDR3aa: CASSYQGGSGVKNIQYF

v_gene: TRBV20-1
len: 14
CDR3aa: CSASGGPSLDTQYF

v_gene: TRBV28
len: 15
CDR3aa: CASSPTWTWSYGQYF

v_gene: TRBV20-1
len: 16
CDR3aa: CSASHRGGGRGTEAFF

v_gene: TRBV11-3
len: 17
CDR3aa: CASSLELAGGRSNEQFF

v_gene: TRBV15
len: 14
CDR3aa: CATSRGTGHYEQYF

v_gene: TRBV7-2
len: 14
CDR3aa: CASSLTSGTYEQYF

v_gene: TRBV5-1
len: 15
CDR3aa: CASSPSGQGATEAFF

v_gene: TRBV11-2
len: 12
CDR3aa: CASSFGSETQYF

v_gene: TRBV6-7
len: 17
CDR3aa: CASSYTYTARSSYEQYF